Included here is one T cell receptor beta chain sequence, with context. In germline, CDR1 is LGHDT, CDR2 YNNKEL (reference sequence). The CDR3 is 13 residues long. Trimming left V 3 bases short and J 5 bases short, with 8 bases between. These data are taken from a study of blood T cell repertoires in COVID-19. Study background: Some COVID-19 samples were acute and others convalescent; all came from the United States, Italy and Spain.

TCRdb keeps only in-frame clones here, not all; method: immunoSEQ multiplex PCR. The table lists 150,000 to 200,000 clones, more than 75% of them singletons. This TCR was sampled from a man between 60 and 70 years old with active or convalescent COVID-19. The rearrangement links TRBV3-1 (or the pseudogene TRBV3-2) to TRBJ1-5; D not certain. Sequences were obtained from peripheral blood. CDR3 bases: TGTGCCAGCAGCCATAGCGGTTATCAGCCCCAGCATTTT. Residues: CASSHSGYQPQHF.